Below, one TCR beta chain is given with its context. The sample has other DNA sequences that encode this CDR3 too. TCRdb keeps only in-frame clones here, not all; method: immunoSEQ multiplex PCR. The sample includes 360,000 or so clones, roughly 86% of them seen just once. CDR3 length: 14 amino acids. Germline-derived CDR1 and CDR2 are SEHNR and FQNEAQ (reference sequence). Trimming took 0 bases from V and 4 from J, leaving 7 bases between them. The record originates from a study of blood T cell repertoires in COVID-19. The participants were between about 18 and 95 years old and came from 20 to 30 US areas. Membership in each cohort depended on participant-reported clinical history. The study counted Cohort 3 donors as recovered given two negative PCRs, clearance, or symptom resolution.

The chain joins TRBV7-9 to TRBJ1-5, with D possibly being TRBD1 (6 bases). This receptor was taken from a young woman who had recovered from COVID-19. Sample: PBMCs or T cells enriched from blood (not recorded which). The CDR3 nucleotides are TGTGCCAGCAGCTTAGCGACAGGTAATCAGCCCCAGCATTTT. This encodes CASSLATGNQPQHF.